This TCR beta chain was recovered during a study of T cells in Graves' hyperthyroidism and ophthalmopathy. General study points: Before onset, ophthalmopathy was predicted by the model a median roughly six months earlier.

With 4 bases removed from V and 4 bases from J, the gap between germline ends came to 11 bases. The germline V gene has CDR1 MDHEN and CDR2 SYDVKM. The CDR3 covers 13 residues. Researchers took RNA transcripts and amplified the TCR beta CDR3 regions from them. Using the HTBI primer set, a first-round RT-PCR was run on the TCR CDR3. MiXCR was run by TCRdb on the multiplex PCR reads, yielding one entry per CDR3 protein. The repertoire holds about 200,000 distinct CDR3 sequences, with about a sixth as singletons. This clonotype was recorded many times. Antigen unknown. A roughly 9.7 ml volume of fresh peripheral blood provided the PBMCs.

The gene calls are TRBV28 and TRBJ2-7; unclear D gene. Material for sequencing was blood. The TCR sequence derives from a man aged 45-65 years with Graves' hyperthyroidism. The CDR3 here is CASSSTVPYEQYF. The CDR3 DNA reads as TGTGCCAGCAGTTCTACGGTCCCTTACGAGCAGTACTTC.